The 13 T cell receptor beta chains reported below all come from one sample, sequenced in a study of CD8 T cells in ankylosing spondylitis. No antigen has been assigned to these receptors. General study findings and limits: In ankylosing spondylitis blood, a motif of seven to nine highly homologous TCR beta variants appeared characteristic.

A single record per CDR3 protein comes from TCRdb applying MiXCR to the 5' RACE reads. Of about 420,000 distinct CDR3 sequences listed, about a fifth are singletons. Sequenced: blood, either unsorted or a sorted T cell fraction (not recorded which). The source is a male donor with ankylosing spondylitis.

J is TRBJ2-7 and V is TRBV20-1, with unresolved D. V dropped 5 bases and J dropped 0 bases, with 8 bases sitting between them. The CDR3 sequence is 12 residues long. Germline lookup yields CDR1 DFQATT and CDR2 SNEGSKA (reference sequence). For the CDR3, the DNA is TGCAGTGCTGAAAGCGACTCCTACGAGCAGTACTTC. This translates into CSAESDSYEQYF.

The chain employs TRBV6-5 and TRBJ2-1; TRBD2 matches at 13 bases. Germline CDR1 and CDR2: MNHEY and SVGAGI. The J segment lost 5 bases and the V segment lost 8 bases, leaving 9 bases of the junction unmatched. The CDR3 loop spans 16 amino acids. The CDR3 DNA reads as TGTGCCAGCGTTCGACCGGGACTAGCGGGAAACAATGAGCAGTTCTTC. This encodes CASVRPGLAGNNEQFF.

The chain couples TRBV12-5 to TRBJ1-1, with D possibly matching TRBD1 (5 bases). The V gene's germline CDR1 is LGHNT and CDR2 FRNRAP. The CDR3 is 11 residues long. V was clipped by 5 bases and J by 10 bases, with 11 bases between them. For the CDR3, the DNA is TGTGCTAGTGGTCAGGGTAGGGGAGCTTTCTTT. Protein sequence: CASGQGRGAFF.

Written as DNA, the CDR3 is TGTGCCAGCAGCTTAGATGACAGAGGCAACACTGAAGCTTTCTTT. It specifies CASSLDDRGNTEAFF. V usage is TRBV11-3 and J usage is TRBJ1-1, with D possibly TRBD1 on 5 matching bases. The CDR3 loop spans 15 amino acids. V was clipped by 0 bases and J by 2 bases, with 10 bases between them. Germline CDR1 SGHNT, CDR2 YENEEA.

This clonotype was seen only a few times. The chain combines TRBV7-2 with TRBJ1-1; possible D gene TRBD1, 5 bases. V lost 3 bases, J lost 3 bases, and 11 bases lay in between. The CDR3 runs 14 residues. The germline CDR1 and CDR2 sequences are SGHTA and FQGNSA. CDR3 sequence (DNA): TGTGCCAGCAGCTTCAGGGTGGCGTACACTGAAGCTTTCTTT. It encodes CASSFRVAYTEAFF.

This chain links TRBV11-3 with TRBJ1-1; D is possibly TRBD1 (5 bases). The CDR3 has 15 residues. Trimming took off 1 base at V and 1 base at J, with 10 bases between the two ends. Per the germline V gene, CDR1 is SGHNT and CDR2 is YENEEA. Here the CDR3 reads CASSLAWGRNTEAFF. Here the CDR3 DNA reads TGTGCCAGCAGCTTAGCTTGGGGCAGGAACACTGAAGCTTTCTTT. The full variable domain, completed using reference TRBV11-3 and TRBJ1-1, is EAGVVQSPRYKIIEKKQPVAFWCNPISGHNTLYWYLQNLGQGPELLIRYENEEAVDDSQLPKDRFSAERLKGVDSTLKIQPAELGDSAVYLCASSLAWGRNTEAFFGQGTRLTVV.

The chain combines TRBV10-3 with TRBJ2-1; 8 bases match TRBD2. Per the germline V gene, CDR1 is ENHRY and CDR2 is SYGVKD. V lost 7 bases and J lost 9; bases outside the gene matches: 8. The CDR3 runs to 13 residues. The CDR3, as DNA: TGTGCCATCAACGAGCGGGAGAAGGCTGAGCAGTTCTTC. Its protein is CAINEREKAEQFF.

The rearrangement joins TRBV6-2 or TRBV6-3 to TRBJ2-7; 9 bases align to TRBD2. V dropped 7 bases and J dropped 6; count of bases not matched to a gene: 13. Germline V CDR1 and CDR2: MNHEY, SVGEGT. The CDR3 is 15 residues long. The CDR3 here is CASTMCSGSDCEQYF. CDR3 bases: TGTGCCAGCACCATGTGTAGCGGGAGCGACTGCGAGCAGTACTTC.

This chain links TRBV12-3 or TRBV12-4 with TRBJ1-6; TRBD1 aligns across 8 bases. The J segment lost 11 bases and the V segment lost 3 bases, leaving 12 bases of the junction unmatched. This CDR3 region has 16 residues. CDR3 region: CASSLRTGMLRAPLHF. The CDR3 DNA is TGTGCCAGCAGTTTGCGGACAGGGATGCTGAGGGCACCCCTCCACTTT.

Only a few counts were recorded for this clonotype. The chain has TRBV7-8 and TRBJ2-7, with D perhaps TRBD2 (6 bases). The length of the CDR3 is 15 residues. Germline values: CDR1 SGHVS, CDR2 FQNEAQ. The V end was cut by 4 bases, the J end by 6 bases, with 19 bases between. The CDR3 DNA sequence: TGTGCCAGCAGCTCGGGTGGAGGGATTCGTCTCGAGCAGTACTTC. This translates into CASSSGGGIRLEQYF.

The CDR3: CSASGDSQETQYF. CDR3 nucleotides: TGCAGTGCTAGCGGGGACAGCCAAGAGACCCAGTACTTC. J is TRBJ2-5 and V is TRBV20-1; the match to TRBD1 covers 7 bases. V was pared by 3 bases and J by 1 base, with 2 bases of the junction left unmatched. Germline V gene sequence: CDR1 DFQATT, CDR2 SNEGSKA (reference sequence). The CDR3 is 13 amino acids.

The CDR3 region is CASSSAGIPPGGYTF. The DNA of the CDR3 is TGTGCCAGCAGCTCCGCCGGGATCCCACCGGGAGGCTACACCTTC. This rearrangement joins TRBV7-8 to TRBJ1-2; D unclear. Deletions cut 4 bases from V and 8 bases from J, with 20 bases between. The CDR3 contains 15 residues. CDR1 and CDR2 from the germline V gene are SGHVS and FQNEAQ.

The chain links TRBV7-2 to TRBJ1-6; 10 positions match TRBD1. Unmatched junction bases numbered 8, after V lost 5 bases and J lost 10 bases. Germline values: CDR1 SGHTA, CDR2 FQGNSA. The CDR3 has 15 amino acids. For the CDR3, the DNA is TGTGCCAGCAGCACTACGGGACAGGGGAGCTCACCCCTCCACTTT. Translated, it gives CASSTTGQGSSPLHF.